The 15 T cell receptor beta chains below were found in one sample sequenced in a study of T cells in Graves' hyperthyroidism and ophthalmopathy. Amplified TCR beta CDR3 regions came from RNA transcripts. The HTBI primer set drove a first-round RT-PCR of the TCR CDR3. One entry per CDR3 protein, called by TCRdb with MiXCR from the multiplex PCR reads. Of 490,000 or so distinct CDR3 sequences listed, 20% are singletons. The sequenced sample was blood. The receptors shown here come from a man aged 40-50 years with Graves' ophthalmopathy.

Ten or more counts support this clonotype. The V call is TRBV7-8, the J call TRBJ2-1; D not certain. CDR1 is SGHVS and CDR2 is FQNEAQ in the germline V gene. This CDR3 contains 14 residues. Trimming pared 1 base from V and 7 bases from J, leaving 11 bases between. CDR3 sequence reads: CASSLEPDRNEQFF. CDR3 sequence (DNA): TGTGCCAGCAGCTTAGAGCCAGATCGGAATGAGCAGTTCTTC.

This chain connects TRBV20-1 to TRBJ1-3; 7 bases map to TRBD1. CDR3 size: 14 residues. V trimming: 5 bases; J trimming: 6 bases; junction bases outside the gene matches: 10. CDR1 is DFQATT, CDR2 SNEGSKA, per germline (reference sequence). The DNA for the CDR3 is TGCAGTGCTCGGGACAGCGCGCTAGTAAACACCATATATTTT. Its translation is CSARDSALVNTIYF.

Of note for this clonotype: This may stem from a read error, because a much larger clone lies one nucleotide away. The gene calls are TRBV30 and TRBJ2-5; D is unresolved. Per germline, CDR1 GTSNPN and CDR2 SVGIG (reference sequence). The CDR3 runs 12 residues. The CDR3 region is CAWTRKTETQHF. CDR3 nucleotides: TGTGCCTGGACGAGGAAAACGGAGACCCAGCACTTC.

Points on this clonotype: A much more abundant neighbour one base away suggests this may be a read error. V is TRBV7-9 and J is TRBJ2-5; D is unresolved. The germline V gene has CDR1 SEHNR and CDR2 FQNEAQ (reference sequence). The CDR3 consists of 13 residues. V gave up 1 base and J gave up 3 bases, with 6 bases separating them. DNA of the CDR3: TGTGCCAGCAGCTTAGACAGTAAAGAGACCCAGTACTTC. Translating gives CASSLDSKETQYF.

The chain employs TRBV7-6 and TRBJ2-1; no reliable D call. The CDR3 has 15 residues. CDR1 and CDR2 from the germline V gene are SGHVS and FNYEAQ. V was clipped by 0 bases and J by 3 bases, with 9 bases between them. The CDR3 sequence: CASSLAGSYYNEQFF. DNA for the CDR3: TGTGCCAGCAGCTTAGCAGGAAGTTACTACAATGAGCAGTTCTTC. Full variable domain (rest looked up from reference TRBV7-6 and TRBJ2-1): GAGVSQSPRYKVTKRGQDVALRCDPISGHVSLYWYRQALGQGPEFLTYFNYEAQQDKSGLPNDRFSAERPEGSISTLTIQRTEQRDSAMYRCASSLAGSYYNEQFFGPGTRLTVL.

This clonotype has at least ten counts. This chain links TRBV3-1 with TRBJ2-7; D remains ambiguous. The CDR3 spans 14 residues. V was clipped by 0 bases and J by 3 bases, with 9 bases between them. Per the germline V gene, CDR1 is LGHDT and CDR2 is YNNKEL (reference sequence). CDR3 in amino acids: CASSQEWRDYEQYF. The CDR3 DNA is TGTGCCAGCAGCCAAGAATGGCGTGACTACGAGCAGTACTTC.

This clonotype was counted between two and nine times. The CDR3 loop reads CASSRPGGSEAFF. DNA for the CDR3: TGTGCCAGCAGTAGACCAGGGGGGTCTGAAGCTTTCTTT. The J gene is TRBJ1-1, the V gene TRBV6-1, with 7 nucleotides matching TRBD1. The CDR3 is 13 amino acids. Per germline, CDR1 MNHNS and CDR2 SASEGT. V was clipped by 5 bases and J by 6 bases; unmatched bases: 6.

This clonotype appeared many times. The V and J genes are TRBV7-3 and TRBJ2-3; possible D gene TRBD1, 6 bases. The CDR3 length is 15 residues. Germline CDR1 SGHTA, CDR2 FQGTGA. V was cut by 2 bases and J by 2 bases, with 11 bases left in between. The CDR3 spells CASSLSGVDTDTQYF. CDR3 DNA: TGTGCCAGCAGCTTATCAGGGGTCGACACAGATACGCAGTATTTT.

The chain links TRBV7-2 to TRBJ1-1; TRBD1 is a possible D gene (5 bases). Trimming took off 5 bases at V and 5 bases at J, with 15 bases between the two ends. The germline gives CDR1 SGHTA, CDR2 FQGNSA. The CDR3 is made up of 14 amino acids. CDR3 bases: TGTGCCAGCAGCACTAGTGGGGCACTTACTGAAGCTTTCTTT. This encodes CASSTSGALTEAFF.

About this clonotype itself: A much larger clone lies a single base off, so this may be a read error. The chain carries TRBV30 and TRBJ1-4; D call uncertain. The CDR3 has 13 amino acids. Looked up from germline, CDR1 is GTSNPN and CDR2 is SVGIG (reference sequence). The CDR3 protein is CAWAGIPNEELFF. CDR3 DNA: TGTGCCTGGGCCGGGATCCCGAATGAAGAACTGTTTTTT. Based on the CDR3 plus reference TRBV30 and TRBJ1-4, the full variable domain is SQTIHQWPATLVQPVGSPLSLECTVEGTSNPNLYWYRQAAGRGLQLLFYSVGIGQISSEVPQNLSASRPQDRQFILSSKKLLLSDSGFYLCAWAGIPNEELFFGSGTQLSVL.

This clonotype occurred a few times. The rearrangement joins TRBV6-2 or TRBV6-3 to TRBJ2-1; TRBD2 aligns across 13 bases. Germline values: CDR1 MNHEY, CDR2 SVGEGT. V was clipped by 0 bases and J by 1 base; unmatched bases: 3. There are 18 residues in the CDR3. The CDR3 DNA sequence: TGTGCCAGCAGTTACTCGGGGACTAGCGGGGTGTCCTACAATGAGCAGTTCTTC. Amino acid sequence: CASSYSGTSGVSYNEQFF.

Only a few counts were recorded for this clonotype. This rearrangement joins TRBV11-2 to TRBJ2-7, with unresolved D. The germline gives CDR1 SGHAT, CDR2 FQNNGV. The CDR3 is 14 amino acids. Trimming took off 3 bases at V and 3 bases at J, with 12 bases between the two ends. The CDR3 here is CASSFRGWDYEQYF. The DNA of the CDR3 is TGTGCCAGCAGCTTCCGTGGGTGGGACTACGAGCAGTACTTC.

This rearrangement joins TRBV6-1 to TRBJ1-1, with a tentative D call TRBD1 (5 bases). V was clipped by 7 bases and J by 0 bases, with 12 bases between them. Per germline, CDR1 MNHNS and CDR2 SASEGT. This CDR3 has 14 amino acids. CDR3 nucleotide sequence: TGTGCCAGCAAGCTAGACAGCCTGAACACTGAAGCTTTCTTT. This sequence encodes CASKLDSLNTEAFF.

This clonotype was seen repeatedly, ten times or more. The rearrangement joins TRBV11-1 to TRBJ2-1; the match to TRBD1 covers 10 bases. CDR3 length: 15 residues. Germline V gene sequence: CDR1 SGHAT, CDR2 FQDESV (reference sequence). With 4 bases clipped from V and 8 bases from J, the junction kept 8 bases outside the gene matches. The CDR3 DNA follows: TGTGCCAGCAGCTACGGACAGGGGGTGTTGGATGAGCAGTTCTTC. This sequence encodes CASSYGQGVLDEQFF.

The CDR3 region is CASSLDRLTPRDTQYF. CDR3 nucleotides: TGTGCCAGCAGCTTGGATAGACTGACCCCGAGGGATACGCAGTATTTT. This chain links TRBV7-8 with TRBJ2-3, with D unclear. Germline CDR1 and CDR2: SGHVS and FQNEAQ. The V end lost 3 bases, the J end lost 6 bases, and 19 bases lay between the germline ends. This CDR3 spans 16 amino acids.